This T cell receptor beta chain appears in the sequencing data of a study of CXCR3-negative and CXCR3-positive naive CD8 T cells. General study points: More hydrophobic TRB CDR3s occurred in CXCR3-positive than in CXCR3-negative naive cells.

This CDR3 has 13 amino acids. UMI-labeled 5' RACE TRB cDNA libraries were prepared from the cells. TCRdb re-called the 5' RACE reads; one entry per CDR3 protein, DNA not given. This sample contains about 89,000 distinct CDR3 sequences. On this clonotype itself: Its specificity is unknown.

The chain links TRBV12-3 or TRBV12-4 to TRBJ2-3. This TCR was recovered from a human donor in good health. Some clones in this sample may be carry-over from other donors' samples. Sequencing was carried out using naive CXCR3+ CD8+ T cells from blood. Subset: CD45RO-CCR7+CD27+CD95- naive CD8+ T cells expressing CXCR3 (TNR3+). The chain's CDR3 is CASSLTYTDTQYF.